A single sample is the source of the 9 T cell receptor beta chains below, sequenced in a study of blood T cell repertoires in COVID-19. This table comes from immunoSEQ multiplex PCR, and its TCRdb copy is limited to in-frame clones, with some not included. This table holds fewer than 400,000 clones, over 70% found once. The sequencing sample was made of PBMCs or T cells enriched from blood (not recorded which). The receptors originated from a man younger than 40 who had recovered from COVID-19.

J is TRBJ1-3 and V is TRBV11-1; D unclear. The CDR3 covers 15 residues. The V end lost 2 bases, the J end lost 2 bases, and 10 bases lay between the germline ends. Germline assignment: CDR1 SGHAT and CDR2 FQDESV (reference sequence). CDR3 amino acids: CASSLYAETGNTIYF. In nucleotides, the CDR3 is TGTGCCAGCAGCTTATACGCGGAAACTGGAAACACCATATATTTT.

The chain carries TRBV9 and TRBJ2-1, with D perhaps TRBD2 (6 bases). Germline V gives CDR1 SGDLS, CDR2 YYNGEE. Trimming took off 0 bases at V and 3 bases at J, with 13 bases between the two ends. The CDR3 runs to 16 residues. The CDR3 is CASSVVGLANYNEQFF. The DNA for the CDR3 is TGTGCCAGCAGCGTAGTGGGCCTAGCGAACTACAATGAGCAGTTCTTC. The variable domain in full, with the rest retrieved from reference TRBV9 and TRBJ2-1, is DSGVTQTPKHLITATGQRVTLRCSPRSGDLSVYWYQQSLDQGLQFLIQYYNGEERAKGNILERFSAQQFPDLHSELNLSSLELGDSALYFCASSVVGLANYNEQFFGPGTRLTVL.

V usage is TRBV28 and J usage is TRBJ2-4; D may be TRBD1 (6 bases). CDR1 is MDHEN and CDR2 is SYDVKM in the germline V gene. This CDR3 spans 14 amino acids. V was trimmed by 6 bases and J by 6 bases, leaving 15 bases between them. The DNA of the CDR3 is TGTGCCAGCAGATATCCAGGGGCGGGAAACATTCAGTACTTC. It is translated as CASRYPGAGNIQYF.

V usage is TRBV10-2 and J usage is TRBJ2-1; weak D call: TRBD1 (6 bases). CDR1 WSHSY and CDR2 SAAADI come from the germline V gene. Trimming stripped 0 bases from V and 6 bases from J, with 9 bases between. This CDR3 spans 14 amino acids. The CDR3 sequence: CASSESGAGNEQFF. The CDR3 DNA follows: TGCGCCAGCAGTGAGTCGGGGGCGGGCAATGAGCAGTTCTTC.

The chain recombines TRBV6-5 with TRBJ2-5; tentative D call: TRBD1 (6 bases). Germline-derived CDR1 and CDR2 are MNHEY and SVGAGI. This CDR3 has 15 amino acids. V lost 1 base and J 4 bases, leaving 13 bases between the germline ends. The CDR3 loop is CASSYWDTLGETQYF. Written as DNA, the CDR3 is TGTGCCAGCAGTTACTGGGACACCCTGGGAGAGACCCAGTACTTC.

The chain links TRBV29-1 to TRBJ1-2, with D maybe TRBD1 (6 bases). Looked up from germline, CDR1 is SQVTM and CDR2 is ANQGSEA. V was shortened by 6 bases and J by 4 bases, with 12 bases between the two germline ends. The CDR3 covers 12 residues. The CDR3: CSVEGTIYGYTF. DNA of the CDR3: TGCAGCGTCGAGGGGACAATCTATGGCTACACCTTC.

The J gene is TRBJ1-1, the V gene TRBV30; a weak D match, TRBD1 (5 bases). CDR1 is GTSNPN and CDR2 is SVGIG in the germline V gene (reference sequence). CDR3 length: 14 residues. The V and J ends lost 0 bases and 3 bases respectively, with 11 bases between them. The CDR3 here is CAWSVKGGDTEAFF. DNA of the CDR3: TGTGCCTGGAGTGTAAAGGGAGGGGACACTGAAGCTTTCTTT.

The genes are TRBV5-5 and TRBJ2-1, with no clear D. Per the germline V gene, CDR1 is SGHKS and CDR2 is YYEKEE (reference sequence). The CDR3 is made up of 12 amino acids. The V end lost 0 bases, the J end lost 13 bases, and 11 bases lay between the germline ends. The CDR3 loop reads CASSLAFRNQFF. The CDR3 nucleotides read TGTGCCAGCAGCTTGGCCTTCAGAAACCAGTTCTTC.

The V and J genes are TRBV10-2 and TRBJ1-5, with D hard to call. The CDR3 totals 11 residues. Germline V lookup: CDR1 WSHSY, CDR2 SAAADI. The V end lost 8 bases, the J end lost 9 bases, and 11 bases lay between the germline ends. This CDR3 is CASPGRPPQHF. DNA of the CDR3: TGCGCCAGCCCTGGGCGTCCGCCCCAGCATTTT.